A single sample is the source of the 12 T cell receptor beta chains below, sequenced in a study of blood T cell repertoires in COVID-19. Assay used: immunoSEQ multiplex PCR; TCRdb lists only in-frame clones, some missing. The sample has roughly 360,000 clones; 88% are singletons. Sequencing used PBMCs or T cells enriched from blood (not recorded which). The receptor source for this set is a woman in her twenties or thirties with acute COVID-19.

J is TRBJ1-4 and V is TRBV5-1; D is undetermined. The CDR3 extends over 15 amino acids. The germline CDR1 and CDR2 sequences are SGHRS and YFSETQ. V lost 4 bases, J lost 0 bases, and 10 bases lay in between. DNA of the CDR3: TGCGCCAGCAGCCCTAATCTTGCAACTAATGAAAAACTGTTTTTT. Encoded protein: CASSPNLATNEKLFF.

The gene calls are TRBV5-6 and TRBJ2-6; a possible D gene is TRBD2 (5 bases). Germline-derived CDR1 and CDR2 are SGHDT and YYEEEE. The CDR3 contains 15 residues. V lost 2 bases and J lost 6, with 12 bases in between. The DNA for the CDR3 is TGTGCCAGCAGCTTATCGAGGGCCGAGGCCAACGTCCTGACTTTC. Residues: CASSLSRAEANVLTF.

The chain employs TRBV5-1 and TRBJ1-2; no definite D call. The CDR3 has 15 residues. Germline V gene sequence: CDR1 SGHRS, CDR2 YFSETQ. Deletions cut 0 bases from V and 7 bases from J, with 16 bases between. The CDR3 region is CASSLVGSPAGGYTF. CDR3 in DNA: TGCGCCAGCAGCTTGGTCGGTTCTCCCGCGGGTGGCTACACCTTC.

The rearrangement joins TRBV7-8 to TRBJ2-6; D remains ambiguous. Trimming removed 7 bases from V and 0 bases from J, with 10 bases in between. The CDR3 totals 15 residues. In germline, CDR1 is SGHVS, CDR2 FQNEAQ. The CDR3 DNA is TGTGCCAGCACACGTCGAGGCTCTGGGGCCAACGTCCTGACTTTC. Protein sequence: CASTRRGSGANVLTF.

V and J are TRBV6-1 and TRBJ2-2; TRBD2 matches 10 bases. This CDR3 contains 15 residues. Trimming cost V 1 base and J 4 bases; bases outside gene matches: 0. Germline CDR1 and CDR2: MNHNS and SASEGT. CDR3 in amino acids: CASSEVAGGTGELFF. As DNA, the CDR3 is TGTGCCAGCAGTGAAGTAGCGGGGGGCACCGGGGAGCTGTTTTTT.

CDR3 bases: TGTGCCAGTAGTAGACTAGATGGCTACGAGCAGTACTTC. Its protein product is CASSRLDGYEQYF. The chain has TRBV19 and TRBJ2-7; tentative D call: TRBD2 (6 bases). The CDR3 is 13 residues long. Germline V gene sequence: CDR1 LNHDA, CDR2 SQIVND (reference sequence). With 4 bases removed from V and 3 bases from J, the gap between germline ends came to 10 bases.

V is TRBV6-5 and J is TRBJ2-3, with 9 bases aligning to TRBD2. With 7 bases clipped from V and 4 bases from J, the junction kept 3 bases outside the gene matches. CDR3 length: 13 residues. From germline, CDR1 is MNHEY and CDR2 SVGAGI. The CDR3 bases are TGTGCCAGCACCCCTAGCGGGGCAGATACGCAGTATTTT. Translating gives CASTPSGADTQYF.

The V call is TRBV12-3 or TRBV12-4, the J call TRBJ1-2, with D perhaps TRBD1 (6 bases). CDR3 length: 13 residues. The V and J ends lost 5 bases and 5 bases respectively, with 12 bases between them. CDR3 sequence reads: CASSRTAFYGYTF. DNA for the CDR3: TGTGCCAGCAGTAGGACAGCTTTTTATGGCTACACCTTC.

This clone was recorded once. The rearrangement uses TRBV2 and TRBJ2-5, with 8 nucleotides matching TRBD2. The trim removed 2 bases at V and 5 bases at J, leaving 4 bases unmatched. From germline, CDR1 is SNHLY and CDR2 FYNNEI. The CDR3 is 14 amino acids. Here the CDR3 reads CASSELAGWETQYF. In DNA, the CDR3 is TGTGCCAGCAGTGAACTAGCGGGCTGGGAGACCCAGTACTTC.

The chain recombines TRBV5-5 with TRBJ2-1; 8 nucleotides agree with TRBD1. Looked up from germline, CDR1 is SGHKS and CDR2 is YYEKEE (reference sequence). This CDR3 is built from 16 residues. V shed 1 base, J shed 1 base, and the junction held 4 bases outside the gene matches. The CDR3 nucleotides are TGTGCCAGCAGCTTGAGGACAGGGAGGTCCTACAATGAGCAGTTCTTC. Amino acids: CASSLRTGRSYNEQFF.

The chain couples TRBV2 to TRBJ1-2, with 7 bases identical to TRBD1. J lost 5 bases, V lost 5 bases, and 5 bases had no gene match. CDR3 size: 13 residues. Germline CDR1 and CDR2: SNHLY and FYNNEI. CDR3 residues: CASSSDREYGYTF. The CDR3 region has the DNA TGTGCCAGCAGTTCAGACAGGGAATATGGCTACACCTTC.

V usage is TRBV5-1 and J usage is TRBJ2-7; D may be TRBD1 (5 bases). Trimming left V 0 bases short and J 9 bases short, with 13 bases between. Per the germline V gene, CDR1 is SGHRS and CDR2 is YFSETQ. This CDR3 region has 13 residues. The DNA for the CDR3 is TGCGCCAGCAGCTTGGGACAGACCCCCTGGCAGTACTTC. Encoded protein: CASSLGQTPWQYF.